This T cell receptor (beta chain) was captured in a study of OX40 agonist ivuxolimab in advanced cancers. Regarding the complete study: Ivuxolimab was an agonistic, fully human IgG2 monoclonal antibody directed against OX40 (CD134), a costimulatory receptor. Intravenous ivuxolimab was administered to patients every 2 weeks at six dose levels: 0.01, 0.1, 0.3, 1.5, 3 and 10 mg/kg. Among the roughly 50 dose-escalation patients, approximately 20 had hepatocellular carcinoma, 15 melanoma, 9 renal cell carcinoma and 9 head and neck cancer. In the dose-escalation cohort, about four fifths of patients were male, and the mean age was roughly 60 years with a range of roughly 20 to 79. Patients were allowed to have had prior anti-PD-1, anti-PD-L1 or anti-CTLA-4 therapy, and approximately 40% of the dose-escalation patients had been treated with checkpoint inhibitors. Partial responses occurred in three dose-escalation patients, of whom one had hepatocellular carcinoma and two had cutaneous melanoma. Peripheral TCRbeta sequencing was intended to test whether TCR sequence diversity was altered and clonal T-cell expansion was caused by ivuxolimab. The monotherapy dose-escalation portion (N = 52 patients) of the phase I ivuxolimab trial is reported in the paper.

V loses 4 bases, J loses 5 bases, and the germline ends lie 12 bases apart. Sequences MNHEY (CDR1) and SMNVEV (CDR2) are obtained from the germline V gene (reference sequence). Inclusive of the bounding cysteine and phenylalanine, the CDR3 is 14 residues long. The read is trimmed to its CDR3 DNA, 42 bases read in frame from base 1. Patients with a history of autoimmune disease or receiving systemic immunosuppression were excluded from the trial. In every dose cohort, peripheral blood was drawn for TCR sequencing at baseline, cycle 4 day 1, and cycle 7 day 1. The samples were taken from a phase I, first-in-human, multicenter, open-label dose-escalation trial of ivuxolimab. The trial enrolled adults with locally advanced or metastatic head and neck squamous cell, hepatocellular, melanoma or renal cell carcinoma. Before TCR sequencing, CD4+ and CD8+ T cells were separately sorted from peripheral blood.

On this clone: Its recognized antigen is unknown. No base quality values were provided; no much bigger clone lies one nucleotide off.

To sequence the TCRbeta CDR3 region, genomic DNA was isolated from the sorted cells. The immunoSEQ Assay was used for sequencing of TCRbeta CDR3 regions. As stored in TCRdb, this immuneACCESS dataset retains in-frame rearrangements with V and J assigned. A fraction of the clones does not appear; measured against another copy, unresolved V genes explain less than half of the discrepancy, and the remainder lacks a known reason. The sample table lists about 64,000 clones, approximately 78% of them with a count of one. Roughly 5.2% of the sample comes from the top ten. Paper-wide results and their limitations: Low levels of normalized T-cell clonal expansion were also shown by some nonresponding patients. At doses from 0.1 to 3.0 mg/kg, clonal expansion was seen in both CD4+ and CD8+ blood T cells between baseline and week 6. After ivuxolimab, more expanded clones were found on average in CD8+ T cells than in CD4+ T cells. Which antigens the clonally expanded peripheral T cells were specific for was not determined. In partial responders in the 0.1-3.0 mg/kg groups, normalized peripheral clonal expansion was found to be among the lowest, especially among CD8+ T cells.

The receptor was isolated from an adult with an advanced solid tumor such as melanoma, head and neck, liver or kidney cancer. The chain uses TRBV27 and TRBJ1-5; TRBD1 is possibly the D segment (6 matching bases). Specimen: CD4+ or CD8+ T cells sorted from blood, collected in a trial of the OX40 agonist ivuxolimab. The sequenced DNA is TGTGCCAGCAGTTCTCCAGGGGAGGATCAGCCCCAGCATTTT. This translates into CASSSPGEDQPQHF.